What follows are 11 T cell receptor beta chains derived from one specimen sequenced in a study of OX40 agonist ivuxolimab in advanced cancers. Profiling relied on immunoSEQ multiplex PCR, and the TCRdb table lists in-frame clones only, not all of them. The profile covers roughly 60,000 clones, with about 85% appearing a single time and around 4.7% taken by the ten largest. Specimen: CD4+ or CD8+ T cells sorted from blood, collected in a trial of the OX40 agonist ivuxolimab. The receptors stem from an adult with an advanced solid tumor such as melanoma, head and neck, liver or kidney cancer.

The V and J genes are TRBV2 and TRBJ1-1; 9 bases are a match to TRBD1. The CDR3 contains 16 residues. The V and J ends lost 10 bases and 1 base, in that order; junction bases with no gene match: 13. Germline loops: CDR1 SNHLY, CDR2 FYNNEI. The CDR3 here is CATPGQGFFGNTEAFF. The CDR3 DNA follows: TGTGCCACTCCGGGACAGGGCTTTTTCGGGAACACTGAAGCTTTCTTT.

V is TRBV2 and J is TRBJ2-1; D not resolved. This CDR3 spans 15 amino acids. Germline V lookup: CDR1 SNHLY, CDR2 FYNNEI. Trimming cost V 7 bases and J 0 bases, with 13 bases left between them. The CDR3 region is CASTQTVYSYNEQFF. The CDR3 region has the DNA TGTGCCAGCACCCAAACAGTTTACTCCTACAATGAGCAGTTCTTC.

The genes are TRBV11-2 and TRBJ2-1; possibly TRBD2 for D (5 bases). Trimming took 3 bases from V and 0 from J, leaving 15 bases between them. The CDR3 runs to 17 residues. The V gene's germline CDR1 is SGHAT and CDR2 FQNNGV. CDR3 nucleotide sequence: TGTGCCAGCAGCTTTCTAGGAGGCAGGAGCTCCTACAATGAGCAGTTCTTC. Protein product: CASSFLGGRSSYNEQFF.

This chain uses TRBV7-9 with TRBJ1-1; possible D gene TRBD1, 5 bases. CDR1 SEHNR and CDR2 FQNEAQ come from the germline V gene (reference sequence). V shed 5 bases and J shed 0 bases, with 22 bases lying between them. The CDR3 loop spans 18 amino acids. The chain's CDR3 is CASSHRDRDSILNTEAFF. Written as DNA, the CDR3 is TGTGCCAGCAGCCACCGTGACCGGGACTCAATCCTGAACACTGAAGCTTTCTTT.

The rearrangement links TRBV19 to TRBJ2-7, with D perhaps TRBD1 (6 bases). This CDR3 region has 14 residues. V shed 5 bases and J shed 0 bases, with 11 bases lying between them. Germline V lookup: CDR1 LNHDA, CDR2 SQIVND (reference sequence). This chain's CDR3 is CASSPGDSSYEQYF. For the CDR3, the DNA is TGTGCCAGTAGTCCAGGGGATAGCTCCTACGAGCAGTACTTC. Using reference TRBV19 and TRBJ2-7 for the parts outside the CDR3, the full variable domain is DGGITQSPKYLFRKEGQNVTLSCEQNLNHDAMYWYRQDPGQGLRLIYYSQIVNDFQKGDIAEGYSVSREKKESFPLTVTSAQKNPTAFYLCASSPGDSSYEQYFGPGTRLTVT.

This clone was picked up a small number of times. This chain connects TRBV5-1 to TRBJ2-7; 8 bases match TRBD2. V lost 1 base to trimming and J lost 3 bases; unmatched junction nucleotides: 18. CDR1 is SGHRS, CDR2 YFSETQ, per germline. This CDR3 has 19 amino acids. In DNA form, the CDR3 reads TGCGCCAGCAGCTTGTTTACCCCTAGCGGGCCGGGGGGAGTCTACGAGCAGTACTTC. Its translation: CASSLFTPSGPGGVYEQYF.

The chain joins TRBV21-1 to TRBJ2-7; the D segment call TRBD2 is taken from the table without a DNA check. TRBV21-1 is marked as a pseudogene. CDR3 size: 17 residues. The DNA of the CDR3 is TGTGCCAGCATTCGCGGGAAACTAGCGGGGCCCATCTACGAGCAGTACTTC. Protein product: CASIRGKLAGPIYEQYF.

This chain connects TRBV4-3 to TRBJ2-3; D might be TRBD1 (6 bases). Trimming removed 2 bases from V and 2 bases from J, with 11 bases in between. Germline V gives CDR1 LGHNA, CDR2 YSLEER. The CDR3 contains 15 residues. The CDR3 loop is CASSQSQGLTDTQYF. CDR3 coding DNA: TGCGCCAGCAGCCAATCACAGGGTCTCACAGATACGCAGTATTTT.

This clone was observed a few times. The chain joins TRBV4-2 to TRBJ1-5; the D is unclear. CDR1 LGHNA and CDR2 YNFKEQ come from the germline V gene. Trimming shortened V by 8 bases and J by 1 base, and 15 bases separated the two germline ends. CDR3 size: 15 residues. The CDR3 coding sequence is TGTGCCAGCCGGCCCGGCGGCAGCAGCAATCAGCCCCAGCATTTT. Translated, it gives CASRPGGSSNQPQHF.

V is TRBV6-5 and J is TRBJ2-7; possible D gene TRBD2, 5 bases. V was pared by 7 bases and J by 0 bases, with 10 bases between. CDR1 MNHEY and CDR2 SVGAGI come from the germline V gene. The CDR3 runs to 13 residues. The CDR3 is CASTAGNSYEQYF. DNA for the CDR3: TGTGCCAGCACCGCCGGGAACTCCTACGAGCAGTACTTC.

The chain carries TRBV7-3 and TRBJ2-2; 7 bases line up with TRBD1. The CDR3 runs 16 residues. In germline, CDR1 is SGHTA, CDR2 FQGTGA. The V and J ends lost 0 bases and 6 bases, in that order; junction bases with no gene match: 7. CDR3: CASSLTNRGNAGELFF. In nucleotides, the CDR3 is TGTGCCAGCAGCTTAACGAACAGGGGAAACGCCGGGGAGCTGTTTTTT.